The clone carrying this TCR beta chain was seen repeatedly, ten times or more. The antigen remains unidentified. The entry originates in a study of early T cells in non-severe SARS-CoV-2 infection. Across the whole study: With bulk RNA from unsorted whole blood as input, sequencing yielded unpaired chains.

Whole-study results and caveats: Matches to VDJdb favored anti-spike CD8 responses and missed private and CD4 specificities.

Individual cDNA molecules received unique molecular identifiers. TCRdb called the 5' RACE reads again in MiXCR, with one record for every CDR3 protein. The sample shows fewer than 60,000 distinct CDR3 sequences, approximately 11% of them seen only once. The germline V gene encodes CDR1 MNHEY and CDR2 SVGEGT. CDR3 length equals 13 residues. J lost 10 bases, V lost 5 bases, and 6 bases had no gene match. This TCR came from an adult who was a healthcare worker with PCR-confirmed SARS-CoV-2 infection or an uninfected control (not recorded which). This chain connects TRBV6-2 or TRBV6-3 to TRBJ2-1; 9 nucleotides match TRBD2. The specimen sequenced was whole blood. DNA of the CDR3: TGTGCCAGCAGTACAGCGGGGGGAGGAGAGCAGTTCTTC. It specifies CASSTAGGGEQFF.